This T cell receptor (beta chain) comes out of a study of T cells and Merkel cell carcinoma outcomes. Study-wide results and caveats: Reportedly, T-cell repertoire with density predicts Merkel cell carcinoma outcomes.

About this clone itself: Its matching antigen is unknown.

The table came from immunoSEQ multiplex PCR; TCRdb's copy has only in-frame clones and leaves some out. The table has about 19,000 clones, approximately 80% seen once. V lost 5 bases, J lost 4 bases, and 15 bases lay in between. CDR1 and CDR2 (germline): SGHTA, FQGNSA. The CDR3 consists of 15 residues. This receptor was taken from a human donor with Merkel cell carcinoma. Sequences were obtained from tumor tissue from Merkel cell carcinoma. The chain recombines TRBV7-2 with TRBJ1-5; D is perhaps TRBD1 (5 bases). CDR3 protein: CASSPQAQGNQPQHF. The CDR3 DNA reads TGTGCCAGCAGCCCCCAAGCGCAGGGTAATCAGCCCCAGCATTTT.